This T cell receptor beta chain was recovered during a study of PD-1 blockade in classical Hodgkin lymphoma. Deletions cut 4 bases from V and 5 bases from J, with 14 bases between. The germline gives CDR1 MDHEN, CDR2 SYDVKM. The CDR3 is made up of 14 amino acids. On this clone: The antigen is undetermined.

Study findings and constraints: Relative to healthy donors, newly diagnosed patients reportedly had lower baseline TCR diversity, which was reported as lower still in relapsed/refractory patients.

Sequenced by immunoSEQ multiplex PCR; TCRdb stores in-frame clones only, minus some. The sample lists roughly 140,000 clones; under 85% were seen once. All patients relapsed after autologous stem cell transplantation, and brentuximab vedotin exposure varied. This receptor was taken from a human donor with classical Hodgkin lymphoma. The chain links TRBV28 to TRBJ2-5, with D maybe TRBD2 (6 bases). The material was peripheral blood mononuclear cells (PBMCs), obtained before the second cycle of nivolumab. The CDR3 here is CASSSGARQETQYF. In DNA, the CDR3 is TGTGCCAGCAGTTCGGGAGCCCGTCAGGAGACCCAGTACTTC.